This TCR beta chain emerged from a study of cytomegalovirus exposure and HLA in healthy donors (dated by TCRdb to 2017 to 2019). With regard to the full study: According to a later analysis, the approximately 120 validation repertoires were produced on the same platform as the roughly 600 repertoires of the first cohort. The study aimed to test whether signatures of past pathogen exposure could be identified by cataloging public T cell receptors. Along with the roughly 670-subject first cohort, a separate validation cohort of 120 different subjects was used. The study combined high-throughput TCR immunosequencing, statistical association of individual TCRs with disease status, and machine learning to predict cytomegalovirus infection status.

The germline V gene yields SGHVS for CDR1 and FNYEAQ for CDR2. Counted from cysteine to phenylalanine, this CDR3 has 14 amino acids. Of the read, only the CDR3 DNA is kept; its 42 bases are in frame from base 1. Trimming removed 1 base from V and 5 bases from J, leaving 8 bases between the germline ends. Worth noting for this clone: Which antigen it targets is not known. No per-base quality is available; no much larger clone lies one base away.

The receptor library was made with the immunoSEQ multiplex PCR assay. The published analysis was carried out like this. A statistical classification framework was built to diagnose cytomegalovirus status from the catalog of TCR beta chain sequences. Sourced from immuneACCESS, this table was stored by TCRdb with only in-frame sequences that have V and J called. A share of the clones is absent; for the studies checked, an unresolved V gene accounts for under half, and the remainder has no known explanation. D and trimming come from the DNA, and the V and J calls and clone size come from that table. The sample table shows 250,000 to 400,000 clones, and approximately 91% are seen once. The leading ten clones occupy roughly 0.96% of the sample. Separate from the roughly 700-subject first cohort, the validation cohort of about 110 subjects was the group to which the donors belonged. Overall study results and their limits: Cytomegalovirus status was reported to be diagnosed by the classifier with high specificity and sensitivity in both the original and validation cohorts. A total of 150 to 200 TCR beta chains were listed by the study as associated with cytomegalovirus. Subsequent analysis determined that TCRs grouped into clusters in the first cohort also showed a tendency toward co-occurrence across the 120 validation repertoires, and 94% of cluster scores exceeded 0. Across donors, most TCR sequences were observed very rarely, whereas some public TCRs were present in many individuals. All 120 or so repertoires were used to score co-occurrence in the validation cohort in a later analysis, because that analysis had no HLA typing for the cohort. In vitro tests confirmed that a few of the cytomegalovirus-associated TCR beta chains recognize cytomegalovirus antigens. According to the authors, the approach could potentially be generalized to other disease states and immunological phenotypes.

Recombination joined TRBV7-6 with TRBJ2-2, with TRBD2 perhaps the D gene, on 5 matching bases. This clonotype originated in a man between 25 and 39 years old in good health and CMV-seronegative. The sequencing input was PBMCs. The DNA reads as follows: TGTGCCAGCAGCTTAGATCCGGGGACCGGGGAGCTGTTTTTT. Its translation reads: CASSLDPGTGELFF. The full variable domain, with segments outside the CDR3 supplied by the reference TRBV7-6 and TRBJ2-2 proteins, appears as GAGVSQSPRYKVTKRGQDVALRCDPISGHVSLYWYRQALGQGPEFLTYFNYEAQQDKSGLPNDRFSAERPEGSISTLTIQRTEQRDSAMYRCASSLDPGTGELFFGEGSRLTVL.